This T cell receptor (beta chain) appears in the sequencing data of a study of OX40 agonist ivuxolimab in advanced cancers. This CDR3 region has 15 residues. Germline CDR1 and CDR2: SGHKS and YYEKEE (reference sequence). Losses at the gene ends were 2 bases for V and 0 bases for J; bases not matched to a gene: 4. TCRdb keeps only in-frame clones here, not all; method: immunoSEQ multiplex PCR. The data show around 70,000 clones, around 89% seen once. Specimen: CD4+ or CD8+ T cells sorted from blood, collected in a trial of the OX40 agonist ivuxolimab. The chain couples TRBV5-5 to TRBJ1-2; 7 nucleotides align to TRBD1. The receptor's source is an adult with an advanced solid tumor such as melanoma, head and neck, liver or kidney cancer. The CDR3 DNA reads TGTGCCAGCAGCTTACAGGGGACCGCTAACTATGGCTACACCTTC. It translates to CASSLQGTANYGYTF.